This TCR beta chain was sequenced for a study of CD8+CD57+ T cells in acquired aplastic anemia. As regards this clonotype: A junction boundary mismatches the germline segment, possibly from a read error.

This CDR3 is built from 12 residues. In germline, CDR1 is MGHDK, CDR2 SYGVNS. Flow cytometry had shown expanded CD8+CD57+ cells in the patients chosen for sequencing. Severe acquired aplastic anemia affected all patients. CDR3 and TCR beta VDJ profiling relied on a genomic DNA template. TCRdb redid the calling of the reads with MiXCR, one entry per CDR3 protein. The sample has approximately 150,000 distinct CDR3 sequences, less than 50% seen once. The sample taken for sequencing was sorted CD4+, CD8+, or CD8+CD57+ T cells (not recorded which) from PBMCs. This sequence was found in a human donor with aplastic anemia. The rearrangement joins TRBV25-1 to TRBJ1-6; 8 nucleotides match TRBD1. The CDR3 reads CASRGRSSPLHF. As DNA, the CDR3 is TGTGCTAGCAGGGGGCGAAGTTCACCCCTCCACTTT.